These T cell receptor beta chains were read from a single sample in a study of technical replicates of blood from a handful of donors. The protocol was immunoSEQ multiplex PCR, while the TCRdb copy is restricted to in-frame clones and leaves out a portion. The sample includes about 81,000 clones, 90% to 97% of them seen just once. Sequencing was performed on T cells isolated from PBMCs. These receptors were collected from a human donor in good health. The CDR3 runs from the conserved cysteine through the conserved F or W. D genes are given only for firm matches. Rows give clone size only sometimes, using once, few, many, or a class for an expanded clone.

j_gene,v_gene,d_gene,abundance,CDR3aa,CDR3nt
TRBJ2-7,TRBV28,.,.,CASGETGKNYEQYF,TGTGCCAGCGGGGAGACAGGAAAGAACTACGAGCAGTACTTC
TRBJ2-4,TRBV6-1,.,.,CASRSGGSKNIQYF,TGTGCCAGCAGATCAGGGGGGTCCAAAAACATTCAGTACTTC
TRBJ2-7,TRBV5-1,TRBD2,.,CASSLVAGEWVSLSQYF,TGCGCCAGCAGCTTGGTAGCGGGAGAGTGGGTGTCCTTGTCGCAGTACTTC
TRBJ1-2,TRBV9,.,.,CASSVEDRNYGYTF,TGTGCCAGCAGCGTAGAAGACAGGAACTATGGCTACACCTTC
TRBJ2-2,TRBV10-3,TRBD2,once,CAISGTGGGLAGVTLSTGELFF,TGTGCCATCAGTGGGACAGGGGGCGGACTAGCGGGGGTTACATTAAGCACCGGGGAGCTGTTTTTT
TRBJ2-7,TRBV20-1,.,.,CSASNGNEQYF,TGCAGTGCTAGTAACGGTAACGAGCAGTACTTC
TRBJ1-5,TRBV15,.,.,CATRPGQSRDSNQPQHF,TGTGCCACCCGTCCGGGACAATCAAGGGATAGCAATCAGCCCCAGCATTTT
TRBJ1-5,TRBV7-6,.,.,CASPIRPQHF,TGTGCCAGTCCTATACGGCCCCAGCATTTT
TRBJ2-2,TRBV10-1,.,.,CASSGTVTGELFF,TGCGCCAGCAGTGGGACAGTTACCGGGGAGCTGTTTTTT
TRBJ2-1,TRBV25-1,TRBD1,.,CASSESPGQGRNEQFF,TGTGCCAGCAGTGAATCACCGGGACAGGGGAGGAATGAGCAGTTCTTC
TRBJ2-7,TRBV15,.,.,CATSLGQIPYEQYF,TGTGCCACCAGTTTGGGGCAGATCCCCTACGAGCAGTACTTC
TRBJ1-1,TRBV5-6,.,.,CASSLFRETRTEAFF,TGTGCCAGCAGCTTGTTTCGGGAAACGCGCACTGAAGCTTTCTTT
TRBJ1-2,TRBV11-3,.,.,CASSLDANYGYTF,TGTGCCAGCAGCTTAGACGCTAACTATGGCTACACCTTC
TRBJ1-1,TRBV2,TRBD1,.,CASSPRTGNPEAFF,TGTGCCAGCAGTCCCAGGACAGGGAACCCTGAAGCTTTCTTT
TRBJ2-3,TRBV7-9,.,.,CASSFADTQYF,TGTGCCAGCAGCTTCGCAGATACGCAGTATTTT
TRBJ1-1,TRBV28,.,.,CASSFGGGDVNTEAFF,TGTGCCAGCAGTTTTGGGGGAGGCGACGTGAACACTGAAGCTTTCTTT
TRBJ1-1,TRBV30,.,few,CAWSGGPRNTEAFF,TGTGCCTGGAGTGGGGGCCCGAGGAACACTGAAGCTTTCTTT
TRBJ1-5,TRBV6-4,TRBD1,once,CASSKNRNSSGTGICQPQHF,TGTGCCAGCAGTAAGAACCGAAATTCGTCCGGGACAGGGATTTGTCAGCCCCAGCATTTT
TRBJ1-2,TRBV5-1,TRBD1,once,CAGQVQGALYYGYTF,TGCGCCGGCCAGGTTCAGGGGGCGCTGTACTATGGCTACACCTTC
TRBJ2-7,TRBV5-6,TRBD1,.,CASSFLDRDGPEQYF,TGTGCCAGCAGCTTCCTGGACAGGGATGGCCCTGAGCAGTACTTC
TRBJ2-6,TRBV6-5,.,.,CASSLNRAGANVLTF,TGTGCCAGCAGCCTAAACAGAGCTGGGGCCAACGTCCTGACTTTC
TRBJ2-5,TRBV29-1,.,.,CSVEGLPQLETQYF,TGCAGCGTTGAGGGACTCCCTCAACTAGAGACCCAGTACTTC
TRBJ2-3,TRBV19,.,once,CASSPYKSTDTQYF,TGTGCCAGTAGTCCGTACAAGAGCACAGATACGCAGTATTTT
TRBJ2-3,TRBV6-5,.,.,CASSYGEGATDTQYF,TGTGCCAGCAGTTATGGGGAAGGGGCCACAGATACGCAGTATTTT
TRBJ2-1,TRBV27,.,.,CATAQTGSNEQFF,TGTGCCACCGCCCAGACAGGAAGCAATGAGCAGTTCTTC
TRBJ2-2,TRBV4-3,.,.,CASSQEWTNTGELFF,TGCGCCAGCAGCCAAGAATGGACTAACACCGGGGAGCTGTTTTTT
TRBJ2-7,TRBV4-2,.,.,CASSQEYSSYEQYF,TGTGCCAGCAGCCAAGAGTACAGCTCCTACGAGCAGTACTTC
TRBJ1-1,TRBV7-7,.,.,CASSLDTATEAFF,TGTGCTAGCAGCTTAGATACAGCCACTGAAGCTTTCTTT
TRBJ2-7,TRBV9,.,.,CASSVLANTYEQYF,TGTGCCAGCAGCGTACTAGCCAATACCTACGAGCAGTACTTC
TRBJ1-4,TRBV28,TRBD1,.,CASSPPTYRGKLFF,TGTGCCAGCAGCCCGCCCACTTACAGGGGAAAACTGTTTTTT
TRBJ1-2,TRBV6-6,.,.,CALSGEYYGYTF,TGTGCCCTCTCTGGAGAATACTATGGCTACACCTTC
TRBJ1-5,TRBV19,TRBD1,.,CASSGTGSQPQHF,TGTGCCAGTAGTGGGACAGGGAGTCAGCCCCAGCATTTT
TRBJ1-2,TRBV6-5,TRBD1,.,CASARDSAADGYTF,TGTGCCAGCGCCCGGGACAGTGCTGCTGATGGCTACACCTTC
TRBJ1-1,TRBV19,TRBD1,.,CATSLQGLNTEAFF,TGTGCCACGTCTTTACAGGGGCTGAACACTGAAGCTTTCTTT
TRBJ2-1,TRBV10-1,.,.,CASSEPMGGSYNEQFF,TGCGCCAGCAGTGAGCCTATGGGGGGCTCCTACAATGAGCAGTTCTTC
TRBJ2-7,TRBV6-1,TRBD1,.,CASRGTGDYEQYF,TGTGCCAGCCGAGGGACAGGGGACTACGAGCAGTACTTC
TRBJ2-7,TRBV11-2,.,.,CASSLVGSGYEQYF,TGTGCCAGCAGCTTAGTTGGTAGCGGCTACGAGCAGTACTTC
TRBJ2-7,TRBV7-6,TRBD2,.,CASSDGLAGAREQYF,TGTGCCAGCAGCGATGGACTAGCGGGAGCTCGCGAGCAGTACTTC
TRBJ2-6,TRBV9,.,.,CASSDGFGGSLAGANVLTF,TGTGCCAGCAGCGACGGCTTTGGGGGGTCCCTGGCTGGGGCCAACGTCCTGACTTTC
TRBJ1-1,TRBV5-4,.,few,CASSSTGGNTEAFF,TGTGCCAGCAGCTCCACGGGTGGGAACACTGAAGCTTTCTTT
TRBJ2-7,TRBV27,TRBD1,.,CASSTNRDRAYEQYF,TGTGCCAGCAGTACGAACCGGGACAGGGCCTACGAGCAGTACTTC
TRBJ1-5,TRBV4-1,TRBD1,.,CASSPTGSQPQHF,TGCGCCAGCAGCCCGACAGGGAGTCAGCCCCAGCATTTT
TRBJ1-4,TRBV5-8,.,.,CASSLETASNEKLFF,TGTGCCAGCAGCTTGGAGACCGCTAGTAATGAAAAACTGTTTTTT
TRBJ1-1,TRBV27,.,.,CASSLSPGLGDTEAFF,TGTGCCAGCAGTTTGTCGCCAGGTTTAGGGGACACTGAAGCTTTCTTT
TRBJ2-1,TRBV6-4,TRBD1,.,CASSVAGTGNEQFF,TGTGCCAGCAGTGTCGCCGGGACAGGGAATGAGCAGTTCTTC